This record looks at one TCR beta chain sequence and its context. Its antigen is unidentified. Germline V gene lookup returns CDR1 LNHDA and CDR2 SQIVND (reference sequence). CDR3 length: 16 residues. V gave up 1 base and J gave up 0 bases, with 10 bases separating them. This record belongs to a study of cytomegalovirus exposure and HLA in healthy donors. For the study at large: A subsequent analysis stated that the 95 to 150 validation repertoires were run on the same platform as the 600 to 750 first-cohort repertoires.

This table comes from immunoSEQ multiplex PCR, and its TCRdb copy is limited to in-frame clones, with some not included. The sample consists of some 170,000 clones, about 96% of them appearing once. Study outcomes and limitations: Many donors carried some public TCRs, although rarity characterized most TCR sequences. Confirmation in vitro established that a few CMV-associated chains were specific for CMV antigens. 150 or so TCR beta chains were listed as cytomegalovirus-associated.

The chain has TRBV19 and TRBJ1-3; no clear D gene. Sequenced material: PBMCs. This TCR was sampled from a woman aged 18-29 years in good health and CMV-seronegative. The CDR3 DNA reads TGTGCCAGTAGTATAGTGCGGCAGCCCTCTGGAAACACCATATATTTT. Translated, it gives CASSIVRQPSGNTIYF. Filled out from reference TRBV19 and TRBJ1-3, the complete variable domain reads DGGITQSPKYLFRKEGQNVTLSCEQNLNHDAMYWYRQDPGQGLRLIYYSQIVNDFQKGDIAEGYSVSREKKESFPLTVTSAQKNPTAFYLCASSIVRQPSGNTIYFGEGSWLTVV.